These 3 T cell receptor beta chains were all obtained from the same sample, sequenced in a study of blood T cell repertoires in COVID-19. Measured with immunoSEQ multiplex PCR; TCRdb has only the in-frame clones, and not every one. In the table there are 60,000 or so clones, around 90% of which are singletons. The sample consisted of peripheral blood. All receptors come from a human donor with active COVID-19. The donor label of this sample is uncertain.

The chain combines TRBV9 with TRBJ2-7, with 10 bases aligning to TRBD2. Germline CDR1 reads SGDLS; CDR2 reads YYNGEE. V was clipped by 3 bases and J by 5 bases; unmatched bases: 11. CDR3 length: 16 residues. CDR3 region: CASSAGAGGPGNEQYF. In DNA form, the CDR3 reads TGTGCCAGCAGCGCCGGAGCGGGAGGGCCGGGAAACGAGCAGTACTTC.

The gene calls are TRBV6-1 and TRBJ2-1, with D possibly being TRBD2 (6 bases). Germline CDR1 MNHNS, CDR2 SASEGT. V shed 2 bases and J shed 6 bases, with 14 bases lying between them. The CDR3 sequence is 15 residues long. CDR3: CASSESGSGFNEQFF. The DNA for the CDR3 is TGTGCCAGCAGTGAAAGTGGTAGCGGTTTCAATGAGCAGTTCTTC.

The chain employs TRBV28 and TRBJ1-6; 9 nucleotides agree with TRBD1. Germline values: CDR1 MDHEN, CDR2 SYDVKM. This CDR3 comprises 15 residues. The J segment lost 7 bases and the V segment lost 6 bases, leaving 7 bases of the junction unmatched. CDR3 DNA: TGTGCCAGCAGATCCGGACAGGGGACAAATTCACCCCTCCACTTT. Translated: CASRSGQGTNSPLHF.